This record looks at one TCR beta chain sequence and its context. As yet, its antigen is unknown. The data were obtained in a study of cytomegalovirus exposure and HLA in healthy donors. Researchers ran the PCR with 60 Vbeta and 13 Jbeta primers. Assay used: immunoSEQ multiplex PCR; TCRdb lists only in-frame clones, some missing. This sample yields about 120,000 clones, of which 60% to 75% are seen a single time; approximately 3% belongs to the top ten. Germline V gives CDR1 GTSNPN, CDR2 SVGIG (reference sequence). The CDR3 is 13 amino acids. The V end was cut by 3 bases, the J end by 0 bases, with 6 bases between. Broader study findings: Indistinguishable V segments such as TRBV6-2 and TRBV6-3 were excluded.

The chain links TRBV30 to TRBJ1-5; maybe TRBD1 (5 bases). Sequenced sample: PBMCs. This clonotype originated in a woman aged 35 to 49 in good health and CMV-seropositive. DNA for the CDR3: TGTGCCTGGAGGGACAATAGCAATCAGCCCCAGCATTTT. Amino acid sequence: CAWRDNSNQPQHF.